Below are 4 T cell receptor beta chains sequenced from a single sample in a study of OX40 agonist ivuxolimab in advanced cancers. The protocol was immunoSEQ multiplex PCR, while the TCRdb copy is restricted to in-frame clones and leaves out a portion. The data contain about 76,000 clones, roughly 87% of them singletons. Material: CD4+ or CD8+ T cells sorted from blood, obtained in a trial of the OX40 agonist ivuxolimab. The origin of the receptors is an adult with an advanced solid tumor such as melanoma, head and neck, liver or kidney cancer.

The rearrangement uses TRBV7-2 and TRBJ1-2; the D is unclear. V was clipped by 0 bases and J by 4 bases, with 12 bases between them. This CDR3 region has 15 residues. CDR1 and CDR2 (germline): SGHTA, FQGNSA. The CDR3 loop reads CASSLALGSPYGYTF. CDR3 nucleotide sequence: TGTGCCAGCAGCTTAGCGCTAGGGAGCCCCTATGGCTACACCTTC.

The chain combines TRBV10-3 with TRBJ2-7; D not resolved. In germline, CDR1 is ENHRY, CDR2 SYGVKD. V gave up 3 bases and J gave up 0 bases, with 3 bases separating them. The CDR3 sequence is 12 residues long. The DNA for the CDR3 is TGTGCCATCAGTGACCACTCCTACGAGCAGTACTTC. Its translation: CAISDHSYEQYF.

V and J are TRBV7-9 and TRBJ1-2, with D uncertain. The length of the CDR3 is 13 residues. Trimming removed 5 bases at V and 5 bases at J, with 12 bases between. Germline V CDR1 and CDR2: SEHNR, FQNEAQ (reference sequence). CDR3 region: CASSHDKVYGYTF. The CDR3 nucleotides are TGTGCCAGCAGCCACGACAAAGTTTATGGCTACACCTTC.

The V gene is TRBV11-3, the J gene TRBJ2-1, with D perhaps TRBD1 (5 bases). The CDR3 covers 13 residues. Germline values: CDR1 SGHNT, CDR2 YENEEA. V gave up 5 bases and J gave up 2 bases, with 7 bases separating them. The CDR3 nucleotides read TGTGCCAGCAGCGAGACAGCCTACAATGAGCAGTTCTTC. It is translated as CASSETAYNEQFF.